The 24 T cell receptor beta chains listed next were all sequenced from one sample in a study of blood T cell repertoires in COVID-19. Profiling relied on immunoSEQ multiplex PCR, and the TCRdb table lists in-frame clones only, not all of them. Here the sample spans some 30,000 clones, approximately 91% being singletons. The sample comprised peripheral blood. The receptors stem from an elderly woman with active or convalescent COVID-19.

The V call is TRBV11-2, the J call TRBJ1-3; 9 bases line up with TRBD1. V shed 6 bases, J shed 0 bases, and the junction held 6 bases outside the gene matches. The CDR3 extends over 16 amino acids. Per the germline V gene, CDR1 is SGHAT and CDR2 is FQNNGV. CDR3 residues: CASSRTGVFSGNTIYF. The CDR3 DNA follows: TGTGCCAGCAGTCGGACAGGGGTATTCTCTGGAAACACCATATATTTT.

The chain uses TRBV20-1 and TRBJ2-2; no clear D gene. The CDR3 extends over 12 amino acids. Germline values: CDR1 DFQATT, CDR2 SNEGSKA (reference sequence). With 3 bases removed from V and 4 bases from J, the gap between germline ends came to 6 bases. The CDR3 is CSASDLTGELFF. The CDR3 DNA is TGCAGTGCTAGTGACCTCACCGGGGAGCTGTTTTTT.

This sequence joins TRBV13 and TRBJ2-1; 15 bases fit TRBD2. This CDR3 contains 15 residues. Germline lookup yields CDR1 PRHDT and CDR2 FYEKMQ (reference sequence). V was pared by 5 bases and J by 7 bases, with 3 bases of the junction left unmatched. For the CDR3, the DNA is TGTGCCAGCAGCCCGGGACTAGCGGGGGGAAATGAGCAGTTCTTC. Translation: CASSPGLAGGNEQFF.

The J gene is TRBJ1-5, the V gene TRBV10-3; D gene unclear. The CDR3 is 13 residues long. Germline CDR1 is ENHRY and CDR2 is SYGVKD. The germline V and J ends were trimmed by 4 bases and 5 bases, with 9 bases remaining between them. The CDR3 nucleotides are TGTGCCATCAGTGGGCAGGCACATCAGCCCCAGCATTTT. Translating it yields CAISGQAHQPQHF.

This chain uses TRBV11-2 with TRBJ2-2, with 9 bases fitting TRBD1. Trimming at V came to 5 bases and at J to 6 bases, leaving 7 bases not matched to a gene. Germline CDR1 SGHAT, CDR2 FQNNGV. CDR3 size: 15 residues. The CDR3 reads CASSKWGQGAGELFF. CDR3 sequence (DNA): TGTGCCAGCAGCAAGTGGGGACAGGGTGCCGGGGAGCTGTTTTTT.

The chain couples TRBV5-1 to TRBJ2-3; D gene ambiguous. CDR3 size: 15 residues. Germline-derived CDR1 and CDR2 are SGHRS and YFSETQ. V lost 2 bases and J lost 2, with 12 bases in between. CDR3 nucleotide sequence: TGCGCCAGCAGCTTTAGGTCCGGAGTCACAGATACGCAGTATTTT. It yields the protein CASSFRSGVTDTQYF.

The CDR3: CASSTRTGTSGSDTQYF. The CDR3 DNA is TGTGCCAGCAGCACTCGAACCGGGACTAGCGGATCAGATACGCAGTATTTT. The chain uses TRBV21-1 and TRBJ2-3; TRBD2, the D gene given by the table, was not confirmed from the DNA. TRBV21-1 is designated a pseudogene. This CDR3 has 17 amino acids.

The chain carries TRBV18 and TRBJ1-4; D perhaps matches TRBD1 (5 bases). Germline CDR1 is KGHSH and CDR2 is LQKENI. CDR3 length: 17 amino acids. Trimming pared 3 bases from V and 8 bases from J, leaving 22 bases between. CDR3 in DNA: TGTGCCAGCTCACCGGACCCGACTAGACAGCGAAACGAAAAACTGTTTTTT. Translated, it gives CASSPDPTRQRNEKLFF.

This clone was seen once. The chain combines TRBV27 with TRBJ1-2, with a tentative D call TRBD1 (6 bases). This CDR3 has 13 amino acids. With 8 bases removed from V and 2 bases from J, the gap between germline ends came to 12 bases. Per the germline V gene, CDR1 is MNHEY and CDR2 is SMNVEV (reference sequence). CDR3 DNA sequence: TGTGCCAGCGGCGAGGGGGTGAACTATGGCTACACCTTC. As protein: CASGEGVNYGYTF.

V gene TRBV2 combines with J gene TRBJ2-1; TRBD2 might be the D (5 bases). V was shortened by 3 bases and J by 6 bases, with 12 bases between the two germline ends. The CDR3 length is 14 residues. The germline CDR1 and CDR2 sequences are SNHLY and FYNNEI. The CDR3 coding sequence is TGTGCCAGCAGTGATAGAGAGGGCCTCAATGAGCAGTTCTTC. This sequence encodes CASSDREGLNEQFF.

V and J are TRBV5-8 and TRBJ2-7; possibly TRBD1 for D (6 bases). Germline loops: CDR1 SGHTS, CDR2 YDEGEE. V lost 2 bases, J lost 12 bases, and 15 bases lay in between. The CDR3 runs to 12 residues. CDR3 bases: TGTGCCAGCAGCTTAAATCAGGGGTCACCGTACTTC. Protein: CASSLNQGSPYF.

The V call is TRBV29-1, the J call TRBJ2-5; 8 bases align to TRBD2. The CDR3 loop spans 12 amino acids. Germline loops: CDR1 SQVTM, CDR2 ANQGSEA. Losses at the gene ends were 7 bases for V and 5 bases for J; bases not matched to a gene: 6. The CDR3 nucleotides are TGCAGCGCCCGAGGCGGGGGGGAGACCCAGTACTTC. This gives the protein CSARGGGETQYF. Full variable domain (missing parts from reference TRBV29-1 and TRBJ2-5): SAVISQKPSRDICQRGTSLTIQCQVDSQVTMMFWYRQQPGQSLTLIATANQGSEATYESGFVIDKFPISRPNLTFSTLTVSNMSPEDSSIYLCSARGGGETQYFGPGTRLLVL.

The sample holds one count of this clone. V and J are TRBV9 and TRBJ2-2; 9 nucleotides match TRBD2. Looked up from germline, CDR1 is SGDLS and CDR2 is YYNGEE. J was trimmed by 6 bases and V by 0 bases; bases with no gene match: 3. CDR3 size: 15 residues. The CDR3 DNA is TGTGCCAGCAGCGTAGGCGGGGGGGATGCCGGGGAGCTGTTTTTT. Translated: CASSVGGGDAGELFF.

The CDR3 nucleotides are TGTGCCAGCAGTGACCTCTTGGTGGGGGGGCCCCGAGAGACCCAGTACTTC. Translation gives CASSDLLVGGPRETQYF. The chain recombines TRBV6-1 with TRBJ2-5, with a tentative D call TRBD2 (7 bases). The V gene's germline CDR1 is MNHNS and CDR2 SASEGT. The CDR3 is 17 residues long. V dropped 3 bases and J dropped 4 bases, with 21 bases sitting between them.

The gene calls are TRBV3-1 (or the pseudogene TRBV3-2) and TRBJ1-2; possibly TRBD1 for D (6 bases). V lost 0 bases, J lost 4 bases, and 12 bases lay in between. The CDR3 is made up of 15 amino acids. Per germline, CDR1 LGHDT and CDR2 YNNKEL (reference sequence). CDR3 sequence: CASSQDPGTTYGYTF. In nucleotides, the CDR3 is TGTGCCAGCAGCCAAGATCCCGGGACAACCTATGGCTACACCTTC.

The genes are TRBV12-3 or TRBV12-4 and TRBJ1-2, with 7 positions matching TRBD1. Trimming removed 6 bases from V and 4 bases from J; junction bases left unmatched: 5. This CDR3 has 13 residues. The CDR3 here is CASRRQGVYGYTF. Here the CDR3 DNA reads TGTGCCAGCAGAAGACAGGGCGTCTATGGCTACACCTTC.

This sequence joins TRBV27 and TRBJ2-6; D uncertain. Germline CDR1 MNHEY, CDR2 SMNVEV (reference sequence). The CDR3 has 15 amino acids. Trimming cost V 3 bases and J 4 bases, with 10 bases left between them. The CDR3 DNA is TGTGCCAGCAGTTTTGGCGGTTCCGGGGCCAACGTCCTGACTTTC. Translation gives CASSFGGSGANVLTF.

The chain recombines TRBV27 with TRBJ2-6; the D gene is possibly TRBD2 (6 bases). CDR1 and CDR2 from the germline V gene are MNHEY and SMNVEV (reference sequence). The CDR3 contains 19 residues. Deletions cut 1 base from V and 0 bases from J, with 16 bases between. The CDR3 DNA sequence: TGTGCCAGCAGTTTATATCGGGCTAGCGTAAGCTCTGGGGCCAACGTCCTGACTTTC. The encoded protein is CASSLYRASVSSGANVLTF.

This chain connects TRBV7-3 to TRBJ2-2, with 8 bases lining up with TRBD2. The junction had 8 bases not matched to a gene; V was cut back by 1 base and J by 7 bases. The CDR3 runs to 16 residues. Germline loops: CDR1 SGHTA, CDR2 FQGTGA. The DNA for the CDR3 is TGTGCCAGCAGCTTAAAGGCCCCCAGCGGGGGCGGGGAGCTGTTTTTT. Residues: CASSLKAPSGGGELFF.

Of note for this clone: A junction end diverges from the germline sequence, so it may reflect a read error. The genes are TRBV7-8 and TRBJ2-7, with 9 bases identical to TRBD2. The CDR3 length is 15 residues. Germline V gene data show CDR1 as SGHVS and CDR2 as FQNEAQ. As DNA, the CDR3 is TGTGCCAGCAGCTCCACCGGGACTAGCTCCGACGAGCAGTACTTC. Translated: CASSSTGTSSDEQYF.

The rearrangement uses TRBV29-1 and TRBJ1-4, with TRBD1 as a possible D gene (5 bases). Trimming took off 4 bases at V and 5 bases at J, with 8 bases between the two ends. Germline-derived CDR1 and CDR2 are SQVTM and ANQGSEA. The CDR3 runs to 12 residues. This CDR3 is CSVGQTNEKLFF. CDR3 nucleotides: TGCAGCGTTGGACAGACCAATGAAAAACTGTTTTTT.

The chain couples TRBV5-4 to TRBJ2-5; TRBD1 aligns across 7 bases. Germline CDR1 is SGHNT and CDR2 is YYREEE (reference sequence). V lost 3 bases to trimming and J lost 2 bases; unmatched junction nucleotides: 1. CDR3 length: 13 residues. The CDR3 region is CASSSGQQETQYF. The CDR3 region has the DNA TGTGCCAGCAGCTCGGGACAGCAAGAGACCCAGTACTTC.

The chain recombines TRBV25-1 with TRBJ1-2, with TRBD1 matching 7 bases. There are 13 residues in the CDR3. V lost 4 bases and J lost 5; bases outside the gene matches: 4. CDR1 MGHDK and CDR2 SYGVNS come from the germline V gene. CDR3 residues: CASSAAGGYGYTF. CDR3 bases: TGTGCCAGCAGTGCGGCAGGGGGATATGGCTACACCTTC.

This clone was seen a few times. This sequence joins TRBV19 and TRBJ2-7; 8 nucleotides match TRBD1. Germline lookup yields CDR1 LNHDA and CDR2 SQIVND (reference sequence). This CDR3 is 16 amino acids long. V gave up 6 bases and J gave up 1 base; unmatched junction bases: 11. The CDR3 nucleotides are TGTGCCAGTAGCCCCCGACACGGACAGGGTTCCTACGAGCAGTACTTC. Translating it yields CASSPRHGQGSYEQYF.